This T cell receptor (beta chain) was obtained from a study of blood T cell repertoires in COVID-19. On the study more broadly: Collection of acute and convalescent COVID-19 samples took place in the United States, Italy and Spain.

How the authors handled the data: Researchers report that nucleated cell counts were estimated from reference gene primer amplification. Profiled with immunoSEQ multiplex PCR; TCRdb holds only in-frame clones, not every one. V, J and clone size derive from that table, while D and trimming were established from the DNA sequence. The sample has about 85,000 clones, roughly 80% seen once. Germline lookup yields CDR1 LGHDT and CDR2 YNNKEL (reference sequence). This CDR3 is built from 16 residues. The V gene end was trimmed by 4 bases and the J gene end by 7 bases; junction bases not matched to a gene: 10.

The chain joins TRBV3-1 (or the pseudogene TRBV3-2) to TRBJ1-6; 7 nucleotides align to TRBD1. The receptor's source is a man in his fifties or sixties with acute or convalescent COVID-19. The sequenced material came from peripheral blood. CDR3 sequence: CASSLSSGQMNSPLHF. The CDR3 nucleotides read TGTGCCAGCAGCCTGTCGTCGGGACAGATGAATTCACCCCTCCACTTT.